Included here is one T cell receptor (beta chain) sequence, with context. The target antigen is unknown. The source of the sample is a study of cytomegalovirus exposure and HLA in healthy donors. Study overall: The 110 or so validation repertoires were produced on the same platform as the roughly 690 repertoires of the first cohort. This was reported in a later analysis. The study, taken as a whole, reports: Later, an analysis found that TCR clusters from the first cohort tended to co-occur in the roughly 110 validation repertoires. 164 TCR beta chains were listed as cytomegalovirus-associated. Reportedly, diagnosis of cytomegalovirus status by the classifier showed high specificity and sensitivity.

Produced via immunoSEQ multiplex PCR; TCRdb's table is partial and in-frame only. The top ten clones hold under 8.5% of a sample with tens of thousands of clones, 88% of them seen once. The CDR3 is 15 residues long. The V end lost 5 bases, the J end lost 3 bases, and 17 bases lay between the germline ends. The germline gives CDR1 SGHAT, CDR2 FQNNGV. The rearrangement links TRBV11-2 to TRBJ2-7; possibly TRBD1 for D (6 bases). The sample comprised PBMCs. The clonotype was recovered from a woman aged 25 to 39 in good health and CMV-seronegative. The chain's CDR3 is CASSLRDTPNYEQYF. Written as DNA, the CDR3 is TGTGCCAGCAGCCTCCGGGACACCCCTAACTACGAGCAGTACTTC.